What follows are 17 T cell receptor beta chains derived from one specimen sequenced in a study of T cells in Graves' hyperthyroidism and ophthalmopathy. RNA transcripts yielded amplified TCR beta CDR3 regions. RT-PCR in the first round (using the HTBI primer set) targeted the TCR CDR3. Via MiXCR, TCRdb re-called the multiplex PCR reads, giving one row per CDR3 protein. The sample contains hundreds of thousands of distinct CDR3 sequences, over 15% of which appear only once. The material sequenced was blood. The origin of the receptors is an older woman with Graves' ophthalmopathy.

J is TRBJ2-5 and V is TRBV6-1; 8 bases agree with TRBD2. From germline, CDR1 is MNHNS and CDR2 SASEGT. The CDR3 loop spans 17 amino acids. Trimming cost V 1 base and J 3 bases; bases outside gene matches: 10. The CDR3 reads CASSEDYGGGHEETQYF. CDR3 DNA: TGTGCCAGCAGTGAAGATTACGGGGGGGGACACGAAGAGACCCAGTACTTC.

The genes are TRBV20-1 and TRBJ1-2, with 7 bases fitting TRBD1. J gave up 6 bases and V 5 bases, and 9 bases lay outside the gene matches. Germline values: CDR1 DFQATT, CDR2 SNEGSKA (reference sequence). This CDR3 is built from 13 residues. The CDR3 DNA follows: TGCAGTGCTGTACCCGGGACAGAAAATGGCTACACCTTC. This codes for CSAVPGTENGYTF.

This clonotype was observed many times. V and J are TRBV5-1 and TRBJ2-5; D might be TRBD1 (5 bases). V was shortened by 0 bases and J by 4 bases, with 13 bases between the two germline ends. Germline V gene sequence: CDR1 SGHRS, CDR2 YFSETQ. The CDR3 length is 15 residues. The CDR3 DNA sequence: TGCGCCAGCAGCTTGGACCCAGCCAGGGCAGAGACCCAGTACTTC. Its translation is CASSLDPARAETQYF.

Regarding this clonotype: This clone may be a read error of a much larger clone one base away. The V and J genes are TRBV4-1 and TRBJ2-7, with a tentative D call TRBD2 (6 bases). V lost 5 bases and J lost 7, with 18 bases in between. In germline, CDR1 is MGHRA, CDR2 YSYEKL. The CDR3 covers 14 residues. CDR3: CASSRIGREVEQYF. CDR3 nucleotide sequence: TGCGCCAGCAGCAGGATAGGTAGGGAGGTTGAGCAGTACTTC.

This sequence joins TRBV19 and TRBJ1-5; 9 nucleotides agree with TRBD1. V trimming: 5 bases; J trimming: 1 base; junction bases outside the gene matches: 12. Germline V gives CDR1 LNHDA, CDR2 SQIVND (reference sequence). The CDR3 sequence is 18 residues long. The CDR3 sequence is CASSSFTGGIGSNQPQHF. For the CDR3, the DNA is TGTGCCAGTAGTTCTTTTACAGGGGGCATTGGGAGCAATCAGCCCCAGCATTTT.

In its sample, this clonotype was seen many times. The CDR3 DNA sequence: TGTGCCAGCAGCTATGTGGCAGAGACCCAGTACTTC. This gives the protein CASSYVAETQYF. The chain joins TRBV7-9 to TRBJ2-5; D remains unclear. The CDR3 sequence is 12 residues long. V lost 4 bases to trimming and J lost 4 bases, with 7 bases between them. Germline V lookup: CDR1 SEHNR, CDR2 FQNEAQ (reference sequence).

This clonotype was counted at least ten times. J is TRBJ2-7 and V is TRBV15, with 8 bases that match TRBD1. V was pared by 0 bases and J by 2 bases, with 6 bases of the junction left unmatched. Germline-derived CDR1 and CDR2 are LNHNV and YYDKDF (reference sequence). The length of the CDR3 is 16 residues. CDR3 coding DNA: TGTGCCACCAGCAGAGATTTTGGGACAGGACCCTACGAGCAGTACTTC. Its translation is CATSRDFGTGPYEQYF. Filled out from reference TRBV15 and TRBJ2-7, the complete variable domain reads DAMVIQNPRYQVTQFGKPVTLSCSQTLNHNVMYWYQQKSSQAPKLLFHYYDKDFNNEADTPDNFQSRRPNTSFCFLDIRSPGLGDTAMYLCATSRDFGTGPYEQYFGPGTRLTVT.

This clonotype was counted ten times or more. The V and J genes are TRBV6-6 and TRBJ2-3; TRBD1 matches at 7 bases. V dropped 2 bases and J dropped 1; count of bases not matched to a gene: 0. The CDR3 covers 14 residues. Germline CDR1 and CDR2: MNHNY and SVGAGI (reference sequence). This chain's CDR3 is CASSYGQGTDTQYF. In DNA form, the CDR3 reads TGTGCCAGCAGTTACGGACAGGGCACAGATACGCAGTATTTT.

This clonotype has ten or more counts. The rearrangement joins TRBV5-4 to TRBJ1-2; D is unclear. The V gene lost 1 base and the J gene lost 7 bases, with 11 bases spanning the gap. CDR3 length: 13 amino acids. Germline loops: CDR1 SGHNT, CDR2 YYREEE (reference sequence). CDR3: CASSLPGWAGYTF. The CDR3 region has the DNA TGTGCCAGCAGCTTGCCAGGCTGGGCTGGCTACACCTTC.

There are many counts of this clonotype. CDR3 loop: CASSLDTSGTQYF. The CDR3 DNA sequence: TGTGCCAGCAGCTTAGATACATCGGGGACCCAGTACTTC. The chain is built from TRBV11-2 and TRBJ2-5, with D hard to call. The germline V and J ends were trimmed by 0 bases and 7 bases, with 9 bases remaining between them. The germline gives CDR1 SGHAT, CDR2 FQNNGV. The CDR3 is 13 amino acids.

This clonotype turned up a few times. The chain combines TRBV15 with TRBJ2-2; tentatively, D is TRBD1 (5 bases). The CDR3 length is 16 residues. Trimming took 1 base from V and 4 from J, leaving 13 bases between them. Germline CDR1 LNHNV, CDR2 YYDKDF (reference sequence). The CDR3 sequence is CATSRGQGIFTGELFF. CDR3 coding DNA: TGTGCCACCAGCAGAGGTCAGGGTATCTTCACCGGGGAGCTGTTTTTT.

This clonotype was detected a few times. The V gene is TRBV27, the J gene TRBJ2-3; possible D gene TRBD2, 7 bases. The CDR3 has 14 amino acids. Trimming cost V 7 bases and J 6 bases, with 17 bases left between them. Germline V lookup: CDR1 MNHEY, CDR2 SMNVEV (reference sequence). This CDR3 is CASIKGGGYDTQYF. The CDR3 region has the DNA TGTGCCAGCATCAAGGGGGGAGGGTACGATACGCAGTATTTT.

V gene TRBV5-5 combines with J gene TRBJ2-4, with unresolved D. V shed 0 bases and J shed 0 bases, with 10 bases lying between them. The CDR3 totals 16 residues. Germline-derived CDR1 and CDR2 are SGHKS and YYEKEE (reference sequence). The CDR3 sequence is CASSLDGRLAKNIQYF. DNA of the CDR3: TGTGCCAGCAGCTTGGACGGCCGATTAGCCAAAAACATTCAGTACTTC.

This clonotype was detected only a few times. The chain links TRBV28 to TRBJ2-7; unclear D gene. CDR1 is MDHEN and CDR2 is SYDVKM in the germline V gene. The V end was cut by 6 bases, the J end by 2 bases, with 5 bases between. CDR3 length: 11 residues. The CDR3 protein is CASRGTYEQYF. Here the CDR3 DNA reads TGTGCCAGCAGAGGCACCTACGAGCAGTACTTC.

This clonotype was seen ten or more times. The chain employs TRBV5-1 and TRBJ2-1; 10 nucleotides match TRBD2. Germline assignment: CDR1 SGHRS and CDR2 YFSETQ. This CDR3 spans 16 amino acids. V trimming: 0 bases; J trimming: 7 bases; junction bases outside the gene matches: 7. CDR3 bases: TGCGCCAGCAGCTTGGAGGGTAGCGGGAGGCCGAATGAGCAGTTCTTC. Protein: CASSLEGSGRPNEQFF.

This clonotype was observed at least ten times. V and J are TRBV7-9 and TRBJ2-1; 9 bases align to TRBD2. V dropped 6 bases and J dropped 1; count of bases not matched to a gene: 7. The CDR3 loop spans 16 amino acids. Germline V gene sequence: CDR1 SEHNR, CDR2 FQNEAQ (reference sequence). In DNA, the CDR3 is TGTGCCAGCAGGCGGGGGGGGACTCCTTCCTACAATGAGCAGTTCTTC. Its protein product is CASRRGGTPSYNEQFF.

This clonotype was seen ten or more times. This chain uses TRBV6-1 with TRBJ1-1; no definite D call. Between the trimmed V and J ends, which lost 5 bases and 4 bases, there was a span of 14 bases. Germline V gene lookup returns CDR1 MNHNS and CDR2 SASEGT. This CDR3 spans 14 amino acids. The CDR3 is CASSKTEWGTEAFF. As DNA, the CDR3 is TGTGCCAGCAGTAAGACTGAATGGGGCACTGAAGCTTTCTTT.